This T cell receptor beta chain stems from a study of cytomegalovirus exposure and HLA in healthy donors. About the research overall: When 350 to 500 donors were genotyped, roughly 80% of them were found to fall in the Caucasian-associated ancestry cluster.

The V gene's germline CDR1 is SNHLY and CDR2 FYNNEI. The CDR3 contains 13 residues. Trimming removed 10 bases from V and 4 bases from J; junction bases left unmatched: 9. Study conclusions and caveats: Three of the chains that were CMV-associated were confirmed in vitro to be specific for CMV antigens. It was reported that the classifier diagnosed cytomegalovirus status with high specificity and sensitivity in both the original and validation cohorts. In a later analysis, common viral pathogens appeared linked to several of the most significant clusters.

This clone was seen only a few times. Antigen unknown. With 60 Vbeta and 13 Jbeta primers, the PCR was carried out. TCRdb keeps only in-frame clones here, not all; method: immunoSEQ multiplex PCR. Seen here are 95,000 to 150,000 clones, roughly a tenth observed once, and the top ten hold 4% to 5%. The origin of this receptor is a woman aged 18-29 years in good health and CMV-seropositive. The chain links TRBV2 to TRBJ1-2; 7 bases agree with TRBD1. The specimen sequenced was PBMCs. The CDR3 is CATLTGVVYGYTF. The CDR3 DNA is TGTGCCACCCTAACAGGGGTAGTCTATGGCTACACCTTC.